This T cell receptor beta chain was recorded in a study of blood T cell repertoires in COVID-19 (TCRdb year 2020). About the full investigation: Samples covering the acute and convalescent phases of COVID-19 were provided by collaborators in the United States, Italy and Spain. The material from the prospective study consisted of cDNA or gDNA derived from T cells, B-cell-depleted T cells, or PBMCs. The dataset comprised deeply sampled blood TCRbeta repertoires from subjects exposed to, actively infected with, or recovered from COVID-19. A freely available public database, intended as a resource for researchers studying the immune response to SARS-CoV-2, is where the repertoires were released. Samples were obtained from the ongoing ImmuneRACE study (first 160 participants) and from 1,000 to 1,500 subjects provided by 6 global collaborators. The sample metadata nearly always contained a de-identified subject ID, COVID-19 status, age in years and sex. Where HLA class I and class II types were available, the types were taken from metadata supplied by the sample provider, not from assay-based typing. The paper as a whole reports these results and caveats: The quantity of clinical and demographic metadata differed by source and by participant and was supplied without curation.

In the case of this clone: Its antigen specificity is not known. The input lacks base qualities; no much larger clone sits a single base away.

The collaborating institutions used their own protocols to collect whole blood in K2EDTA tubes. For TCRbeta analysis, collaborators shipped samples in one of three forms: frozen whole blood, isolated PBMCs, or DNA extracted from either of those sample types. The immunoSEQ Assay, a bias-controlled multiplex PCR, was used to amplify TCRbeta CDR3 regions from genomic DNA. As for the original processing: Within the assay, amplification of reference gene primers was used to estimate how many nucleated cells each sample contained. Sequence reads were collapsed and filtered to measure the absolute abundance of every unique TCRbeta CDR3 rearrangement. Productive Simpson clonality was computed per sample as the square root of Simpson's diversity index over productive rearrangements. In TCRdb, the immuneACCESS table is reduced to in-frame sequences with V and J assigned. These tables do not hold every clone; where another copy was compared, an unresolved V gene accounts for under half, and the others remain unexplained. Clone size and the V and J calls come from that table; the DNA yielded D and trimming. Across this sample there are approximately 150,000 clones, with about 87% seen only once. The leading ten clones occupy about 10% of the sample.

The sequence was obtained from a man in his sixties with active or convalescent COVID-19. The sequenced sample was peripheral blood.

The CDR3 region has the sequence CASSRSGTGVGYGYTF. In nucleotide form, the sequence is TGTGCCAGCAGTCGCTCGGGGACAGGGGTTGGCTATGGCTACACCTTC. The sequence is built from TRBV27 and TRBJ1-2; a stretch of 10 junction bases matches TRBD1. From the cysteine through the phenylalanine, the CDR3 covers 16 amino acids. CDR3 DNA is the only sequence kept; it has 48 bases, read in frame from the first base. V has 5 bases trimmed and J has 4 bases trimmed; junction bases matching no gene number 10. The germline V gene (reference sequence) gives CDR1 as MNHEY and CDR2 as SMNVEV.